The 20 T cell receptor beta chains given below trace back to one sample, sequenced in a study of blood T cells in healthy people across ages. Then a second PCR, running roughly 6 to 11 cycles, was carried out with a sample-barcoded 5' primer and a J-beta primer mix. TCRdb ran MiXCR on the 5' RACE reads and lists one entry per CDR3 protein. The sample lists about 1.8 million distinct CDR3 sequences; about 50% were seen once. Sequenced material: blood. The origin of the receptors is a woman between 40 and 55 years old in good health.

This clonotype was seen only a few times. The chain combines TRBV6-5 with TRBJ1-5; tentative D call: TRBD1 (5 bases). This CDR3 contains 13 residues. Trimming removed 11 bases from V and 7 bases from J, with 18 bases in between. CDR1 and CDR2 (germline): MNHEY, SVGAGI. CDR3 nucleotide sequence: TGTGCCTCCCGACCGGGGCTAGGACAGCCCCAGCATTTT. Encoded protein: CASRPGLGQPQHF.

DNA for the CDR3: TGCAGCGCCCCGGGACTAGCTGGGGGGTTAGCAGATACGCAGTATTTT. It codes for CSAPGLAGGLADTQYF. This chain uses TRBV29-1 with TRBJ2-3, with 9 nucleotides matching TRBD2. This CDR3 comprises 16 residues. V was pared by 7 bases and J by 4 bases, with 15 bases of the junction left unmatched. Germline lookup yields CDR1 SQVTM and CDR2 ANQGSEA.

The chain recombines TRBV11-1 with TRBJ2-5; a possible D gene is TRBD1 (5 bases). The CDR3 length is 12 residues. Per the germline V gene, CDR1 is SGHAT and CDR2 is FQDESV (reference sequence). V was shortened by 1 base and J by 11 bases, with 11 bases between the two germline ends. CDR3 amino acids: CASSLVDNEQYF. The CDR3 region has the DNA TGTGCCAGCAGCTTAGTGGACAATGAGCAGTACTTC.

V usage is TRBV7-9 and J usage is TRBJ2-7; D unresolved. V was trimmed by 2 bases and J by 2 bases, leaving 10 bases between them. The CDR3 runs 14 residues. From germline, CDR1 is SEHNR and CDR2 FQNEAQ (reference sequence). The CDR3 region is CASSLIGSPYEQYF. CDR3 nucleotides: TGTGCCAGCAGCTTAATTGGGTCCCCCTACGAGCAGTACTTC.

The V gene is TRBV7-9, the J gene TRBJ2-7; TRBD1 matches 8 bases. Germline V lookup: CDR1 SEHNR, CDR2 FQNEAQ (reference sequence). Losses at the gene ends were 0 bases for V and 10 bases for J; bases not matched to a gene: 5. The CDR3 loop spans 13 amino acids. The DNA of the CDR3 is TGTGCCAGCAGCTTAGCCGGGACAGGATCTCAGTACTTC. This gives the protein CASSLAGTGSQYF. The variable domain in full, with the rest retrieved from reference TRBV7-9 and TRBJ2-7, is DTGVSQNPRHKITKRGQNVTFRCDPISEHNRLYWYRQTLGQGPEFLTYFQNEAQLEKSRLLSDRFSAERPKGSFSTLEIQRTEQGDSAMYLCASSLAGTGSQYFGPGTRLTVT.

The chain links TRBV20-1 to TRBJ1-2; TRBD1 aligns across 10 bases. The CDR3 is 14 residues long. Trimming at V came to 2 bases and at J to 6 bases, leaving 6 bases not matched to a gene. CDR1 is DFQATT, CDR2 SNEGSKA, per germline (reference sequence). The CDR3 DNA follows: TGCAGTGCTAGAACCGGGACAGGGGTACATGGCTACACCTTC. It encodes CSARTGTGVHGYTF.

The chain combines TRBV11-2 with TRBJ2-3; D possibly uses TRBD1 or TRBD2 (5 bases each). The CDR3 consists of 14 residues. Trimming removed 4 bases from V and 0 bases from J, with 8 bases in between. The germline V gene encodes CDR1 SGHAT and CDR2 FQNNGV. The CDR3 loop is CASSSWGSTDTQYF. CDR3 sequence (DNA): TGTGCCAGCAGCTCTTGGGGGAGCACAGATACGCAGTATTTT.

This rearrangement joins TRBV10-3 to TRBJ1-6; 8 bases map to TRBD1. V was pared by 3 bases and J by 5 bases, with 9 bases of the junction left unmatched. Germline V CDR1 and CDR2: ENHRY, SYGVKD. The CDR3 extends over 17 amino acids. CDR3 DNA sequence: TGTGCCATCAGTGACCCCACAGGGGGGAAAGATAATTCACCCCTCCACTTT. It specifies CAISDPTGGKDNSPLHF.

Regarding this clonotype: At one end, the junction sequence differs from germline, possibly due to a read error. J is TRBJ2-7 and V is TRBV6-2 or TRBV6-3; no reliable D call. Germline V gene lookup returns CDR1 MNHEY and CDR2 SVGEGT. The CDR3 is 12 amino acids. CDR3: CASIYTPYEQYF. The DNA for the CDR3 is TGTGCCAGCATTTACACACCCTACGAGCAGTACTTC.

This clonotype was picked up a small number of times. The chain links TRBV5-8 to TRBJ2-6; D unclear. The CDR3 covers 17 residues. CDR1 and CDR2 from the germline V gene are SGHTS and YDEGEE. Trimming left V 0 bases short and J 3 bases short, with 13 bases between. CDR3 nucleotide sequence: TGTGCCAGCAGCTTGGGTCGGGCAGTCCTTGGGGCCAACGTCCTGACTTTC. Residues: CASSLGRAVLGANVLTF.

The CDR3 nucleotides are TGTGCCAGCAGGCTAACAGGGAAAAATCAGCCCCAGCATTTT. Encoded protein: CASRLTGKNQPQHF. The chain couples TRBV12-3 or TRBV12-4 to TRBJ1-5; a weak D match, TRBD1 (6 bases). The CDR3 spans 14 residues. The V end was cut by 6 bases, the J end by 4 bases, with 13 bases between.

Turning to this clonotype: A read error is possible here, since a much larger clone lies one base away. V and J are TRBV29-1 and TRBJ2-7; the D call may be TRBD1 or TRBD2 (5 bases each). Matching the DNA end better, TRBJ2-5 makes the J call doubtful. CDR1 is SQVTM, CDR2 ANQGSEA, per germline. The CDR3 loop spans 15 amino acids. CDR3 in amino acids: CSVTNPEDTLETQYF. In DNA, the CDR3 is TGCAGCGTTACGAACCCGGAGGACACCCTAGAGACCCAGTACTTC.

This clonotype was counted between two and nine times. V and J are TRBV6-4 and TRBJ1-1; 9 positions match TRBD1. After removal of 8 bases from V and 2 bases from J, the junction contained 6 bases not matched to a gene. There are 14 residues in the CDR3. Germline-derived CDR1 and CDR2 are MRHNA and SNTAGT. The CDR3 loop reads CASRMDRGNTEAFF. CDR3 in DNA: TGTGCCAGCCGGATGGACAGGGGAAACACTGAAGCTTTCTTT.

Only a few counts were recorded for this clonotype. The CDR3 loop reads CASSATRGRDSPLHF. CDR3 nucleotides: TGCGCCAGCAGCGCAACCAGGGGGCGAGACTCACCCCTCCACTTT. The chain is built from TRBV4-3 and TRBJ1-6; TRBD1 aligns across 8 bases. The CDR3 consists of 15 residues. V lost 5 bases to trimming and J lost 10 bases; unmatched junction nucleotides: 10. CDR1 LGHNA and CDR2 YSLEER come from the germline V gene.

The chain links TRBV7-2 to TRBJ2-1; D call uncertain. V dropped 5 bases and J dropped 8 bases, with 16 bases sitting between them. The CDR3 consists of 14 residues. Looked up from germline, CDR1 is SGHTA and CDR2 is FQGNSA. The CDR3 coding sequence is TGTGCCAGCAGCAGGGTGACGGTCCCCCATGAGCAGTTCTTC. As protein: CASSRVTVPHEQFF.

The gene calls are TRBV4-3 and TRBJ1-2; D not resolved. Germline CDR1 reads LGHNA; CDR2 reads YSLEER. V was cut by 0 bases and J by 6 bases, with 11 bases left in between. CDR3 size: 14 residues. DNA of the CDR3: TGCGCCAGCAGCCAAGATACACAAAGCCATGGCTACACCTTC. Translating gives CASSQDTQSHGYTF.

The chain recombines TRBV7-9 with TRBJ2-1; D perhaps matches TRBD1 (6 bases). The end of the DNA fits TRBJ2-7 better, so the J call may be wrong. There are 15 residues in the CDR3. The germline gives CDR1 SEHNR, CDR2 FQNEAQ (reference sequence). The DNA of the CDR3 is TGTGCCAGCAGCACTAGAACAGGGAAAGGGAATGAGCAGTACTTC. Translating it yields CASSTRTGKGNEQYF.

This sequence joins TRBV6-6 and TRBJ2-3, with 8 bases that match TRBD2. The V gene end was trimmed by 2 bases and the J gene end by 0 bases; junction bases not matched to a gene: 7. CDR3 length: 17 amino acids. Germline V gene lookup returns CDR1 MNHNY and CDR2 SVGAGI (reference sequence). The CDR3 is CASSYKAGEASTDTQYF. CDR3 DNA: TGTGCCAGCAGTTACAAAGCGGGAGAGGCTAGCACAGATACGCAGTATTTT.

This clonotype appeared a few times. The chain recombines TRBV6-2 or TRBV6-3 with TRBJ2-1; either TRBD1 or TRBD2 may supply D (5 bases each). This CDR3 contains 15 residues. Germline loops: CDR1 MNHEY, CDR2 SVGEGT. V was clipped by 4 bases and J by 0 bases, with 10 bases between them. The CDR3 DNA is TGTGCCAGCAGTTTCCGGGACCCCTCCTACAATGAGCAGTTCTTC. Translated, it gives CASSFRDPSYNEQFF.

The gene calls are TRBV20-1 and TRBJ2-3; D gene unclear. Trimming removed 0 bases at V and 2 bases at J, with 9 bases between. Looked up from germline, CDR1 is DFQATT and CDR2 is SNEGSKA (reference sequence). The CDR3 is 14 amino acids. CDR3 loop: CSAREVGNTDTQYF. CDR3 in DNA: TGCAGTGCTAGAGAAGTCGGAAACACAGATACGCAGTATTTT.